Following are 22 T cell receptor beta chains from one sample sequenced in a study of cytomegalovirus exposure and HLA in healthy donors (dated 2017 in TCRdb). Library creation used the immunoSEQ multiplex PCR assay. A mixture of 60 forward primers for TCR Vbeta segments and 13 reverse primers for TCR Jbeta segments was used in the multiplex PCR. TCRdb mirrors the immuneACCESS table, restricted to in-frame sequences. Some clones are absent from its copies; in checked studies, under half trace to an unresolved V gene, and the reason for the others is unknown. The sample has approximately 110,000 clones on record. The biggest ten clones account for under 2.5% of the sample. Source material: PBMCs. Source of these receptors: a man in his forties in good health and CMV-seronegative.

The V and J genes are TRBV11-3 and TRBJ2-5; 7 nucleotides match TRBD1. Looked up from germline, CDR1 is SGHNT and CDR2 is YENEEA. V lost 5 bases to trimming and J lost 2 bases; unmatched junction nucleotides: 2. The CDR3 contains 13 residues. CDR3: CASSPTGQETQYF. The CDR3 region has the DNA TGTGCCAGCAGCCCGACAGGGCAAGAGACCCAGTACTTC.

This rearrangement joins TRBV25-1 to TRBJ1-1; a possible D gene is TRBD1 (6 bases). Germline lookup yields CDR1 MGHDK and CDR2 SYGVNS. This CDR3 contains 12 residues. With 9 bases removed from V and 12 bases from J, the gap between germline ends came to 20 bases. The CDR3 here is CASMSYSGATFF. In DNA form, the CDR3 reads TGTGCCAGTATGTCCTACTCAGGGGCGACTTTCTTT.

The chain has TRBV5-5 and TRBJ2-2; TRBD1 matches 7 bases. V lost 3 bases and J lost 5; bases outside the gene matches: 4. This CDR3 is 14 amino acids long. Germline assignment: CDR1 SGHKS and CDR2 YYEKEE (reference sequence). The CDR3 is CASSWGQPTGELFF. The CDR3 DNA reads TGTGCCAGCAGCTGGGGACAGCCTACCGGGGAGCTGTTTTTT.

The genes are TRBV6-5 and TRBJ2-7, with D maybe TRBD2 (6 bases). Germline values: CDR1 MNHEY, CDR2 SVGAGI. CDR3 size: 15 residues. V was trimmed by 2 bases and J by 3 bases, leaving 14 bases between them. The CDR3 sequence: CASSYAGDGSYEQYF. The DNA of the CDR3 is TGTGCCAGCAGTTACGCGGGTGACGGGAGCTACGAGCAGTACTTC.

The rearrangement joins TRBV6-1 to TRBJ1-2, with TRBD1 identical over 7 bases. J lost 3 bases, V lost 2 bases, and 6 bases had no gene match. CDR3 length: 15 amino acids. The V gene's germline CDR1 is MNHNS and CDR2 SASEGT. The CDR3 loop is CASSEPGQRDYGYTF. The CDR3 coding sequence is TGTGCCAGCAGTGAACCGGGACAGCGAGACTATGGCTACACCTTC.

This chain links TRBV7-9 with TRBJ1-2; 7 bases fit TRBD1. The germline gives CDR1 SEHNR, CDR2 FQNEAQ (reference sequence). The CDR3 has 14 amino acids. V dropped 3 bases and J dropped 8; count of bases not matched to a gene: 9. The CDR3 loop reads CASSFRGAQNGYTF. Here the CDR3 DNA reads TGTGCCAGCAGCTTCAGGGGGGCGCAGAACGGCTACACCTTC. Supplemented by reference TRBV7-9 and TRBJ1-2, the full variable domain reads DTGVSQNPRHKITKRGQNVTFRCDPISEHNRLYWYRQTLGQGPEFLTYFQNEAQLEKSRLLSDRFSAERPKGSFSTLEIQRTEQGDSAMYLCASSFRGAQNGYTFGSGTRLTVV.

The V call is TRBV27, the J call TRBJ1-4; TRBD1 matches at 9 bases. Germline CDR1 MNHEY, CDR2 SMNVEV (reference sequence). The CDR3 covers 16 residues. The V gene end was trimmed by 4 bases and the J gene end by 4 bases; junction bases not matched to a gene: 7. The CDR3 reads CASSSGQGVGNEKLFF. CDR3 sequence (DNA): TGTGCCAGCAGTTCGGGACAGGGTGTTGGTAATGAAAAACTGTTTTTT.

This chain connects TRBV20-1 to TRBJ2-1; a weak D match, TRBD2 (5 bases). Trimming left V 5 bases short and J 9 bases short, with 11 bases between. CDR1 DFQATT and CDR2 SNEGSKA come from the germline V gene (reference sequence). This CDR3 has 11 amino acids. This CDR3 is CSASERGEQFF. The CDR3 DNA is TGCAGTGCTTCAGAACGGGGTGAGCAGTTCTTC.

V gene TRBV7-3 combines with J gene TRBJ2-5; 7 positions match TRBD2. The CDR3 length is 15 residues. V dropped 1 base and J dropped 3; count of bases not matched to a gene: 5. Germline CDR1 is SGHTA and CDR2 is FQGTGA. The CDR3 reads CASSLMGLAEETQYF. DNA of the CDR3: TGTGCCAGCAGCTTAATGGGTCTAGCGGAAGAGACCCAGTACTTC.

The chain carries TRBV30 and TRBJ2-5, with TRBD1 identical over 9 bases. V lost 0 bases, J lost 1 base, and 3 bases stayed unmatched. CDR1 and CDR2 from the germline V gene are GTSNPN and SVGIG (reference sequence). This CDR3 has 15 amino acids. CDR3 DNA sequence: TGTGCCTGGAGTGTCGGGACAGGGCTCCAAGAGACCCAGTACTTC. Protein: CAWSVGTGLQETQYF.

The gene calls are TRBV6-1 and TRBJ1-6; possibly TRBD1 for D (5 bases). Trimming took off 9 bases at V and 5 bases at J, with 17 bases between the two ends. Germline assignment: CDR1 MNHNS and CDR2 SASEGT. The CDR3 is 15 residues long. The CDR3 nucleotides read TGTGCCAGTGAGAGACCCGGGACTAATAATTCACCCCTCCACTTT. Translated: CASERPGTNNSPLHF.

This chain joins TRBV7-8 and TRBJ2-1; 11 positions match TRBD2. The ends lost 2 bases at V and 5 bases at J; junction bases unmatched: 8. The germline gives CDR1 SGHVS, CDR2 FQNEAQ. This CDR3 spans 17 amino acids. CDR3 loop: CASSLLNPGLADNEQFF. Written as DNA, the CDR3 is TGTGCCAGCAGCTTACTGAATCCGGGACTAGCGGACAATGAGCAGTTCTTC.

The chain links TRBV5-4 to TRBJ1-1; D is ambiguous. Germline CDR1 reads SGHNT; CDR2 reads YYREEE (reference sequence). Trimming pared 4 bases from V and 0 bases from J, leaving 13 bases between. The CDR3 has 15 amino acids. CDR3 coding DNA: TGTGCCAGCAGCAGTCGTTCGGGGTTGAACACTGAAGCTTTCTTT. It is translated as CASSSRSGLNTEAFF.

This sequence joins TRBV7-9 and TRBJ2-3; TRBD2 aligns across 13 bases. Trimming took 3 bases from V and 2 from J; bases not matched to a gene: 2. The CDR3 has 16 amino acids. Germline CDR1 and CDR2: SEHNR and FQNEAQ (reference sequence). In DNA form, the CDR3 reads TGTGCCAGCAGCTTTACTAGCGGGAGGGCCACAGATACGCAGTATTTT. Translation: CASSFTSGRATDTQYF.

The J gene is TRBJ1-2, the V gene TRBV2, with 9 bases lining up with TRBD1. V was clipped by 4 bases and J by 3 bases; unmatched bases: 0. The CDR3 runs 13 residues. Germline V gene data show CDR1 as SNHLY and CDR2 as FYNNEI. CDR3 sequence (DNA): TGTGCCAGCAGTGGGGACAGGGACTATGGCTACACCTTC. Residues: CASSGDRDYGYTF.

The gene calls are TRBV15 and TRBJ1-4; tentative D call: TRBD1 (6 bases). Trimming pared 0 bases from V and 7 bases from J, leaving 15 bases between. The CDR3 runs to 16 residues. CDR1 is LNHNV, CDR2 YYDKDF, per germline (reference sequence). The CDR3 reads CATSRDRPGGSEKLFF. The CDR3 DNA is TGTGCCACCAGCAGAGATCGTCCGGGGGGCAGTGAAAAACTGTTTTTT.

J is TRBJ2-6 and V is TRBV30; 9 bases are a match to TRBD1. The germline gives CDR1 GTSNPN, CDR2 SVGIG (reference sequence). The trim removed 1 base at V and 0 bases at J, leaving 7 bases unmatched. There are 18 residues in the CDR3. Here the CDR3 reads CAWSDTGQGGSGANVLTF. For the CDR3, the DNA is TGTGCCTGGAGTGACACGGGACAGGGTGGCTCTGGGGCCAACGTCCTGACTTTC.

The chain carries TRBV5-6 and TRBJ1-1; no clear D. The CDR3 totals 15 residues. The germline CDR1 and CDR2 sequences are SGHDT and YYEEEE. Trimming removed 4 bases from V and 3 bases from J, with 16 bases in between. This chain's CDR3 is CASSRREARDTEAFF. As DNA, the CDR3 is TGTGCCAGCAGCCGACGTGAGGCCCGGGACACTGAAGCTTTCTTT.

The chain couples TRBV7-2 to TRBJ1-2; the D gene is possibly TRBD1 (5 bases). CDR1 is SGHTA, CDR2 FQGNSA, per germline. V was clipped by 0 bases and J by 6 bases, with 14 bases between them. The CDR3 has 15 residues. CDR3 in amino acids: CASSLAGPTAHGYTF. CDR3 sequence (DNA): TGTGCCAGCAGCTTAGCGGGGCCAACCGCCCATGGCTACACCTTC.

In DNA, the CDR3 is TGTGCCAGCAGCTTGTCGTCCAGTAACTATGGCTACACCTTC. It yields the protein CASSLSSSNYGYTF. The chain links TRBV5-6 to TRBJ1-2; D gene uncertain. V was pared by 1 base and J by 1 base, with 8 bases between. The germline CDR1 and CDR2 sequences are SGHDT and YYEEEE. The CDR3 consists of 14 residues.

The V gene is TRBV29-1, the J gene TRBJ2-7; 9 bases are a match to TRBD1. This CDR3 comprises 14 residues. CDR1 is SQVTM and CDR2 is ANQGSEA in the germline V gene. Trimming cost V 4 bases and J 4 bases; bases outside gene matches: 8. CDR3 residues: CSVGLRTGAYEQYF. The CDR3, as DNA: TGCAGCGTTGGGTTGAGGACAGGGGCTTACGAGCAGTACTTC.

The V and J genes are TRBV28 and TRBJ2-3; possible D gene TRBD2, 6 bases. The CDR3 sequence is 15 residues long. Trimming pared 6 bases from V and 0 bases from J, leaving 13 bases between. Germline values: CDR1 MDHEN, CDR2 SYDVKM. CDR3 loop: CASSAPGGSTDTQYF. Written as DNA, the CDR3 is TGTGCCAGCAGCGCCCCTGGGGGGAGCACAGATACGCAGTATTTT.